Each of the 26 T cell receptor beta chains below was sequenced from the same sample in a study of beta chain features in type 1 diabetes. Reverse transcription of all isolated RNA meant that expressed TCRB transcripts were sequenced. Profiling relied on immunoSEQ multiplex PCR, and the TCRdb table lists in-frame clones only, not all of them. The table shows about 350,000 clones, with about 19% occurring only once. Specimen: naive CD4+ T cells from blood. These receptors were collected from a woman aged 18-35 years in good health.

This chain connects TRBV7-2 to TRBJ2-1; TRBD2 aligns across 8 bases. This CDR3 has 15 residues. The V and J ends lost 5 bases and 5 bases, in that order; junction bases with no gene match: 8. Germline-derived CDR1 and CDR2 are SGHTA and FQGNSA. The CDR3 DNA sequence: TGTGCCAGCAGCACCCGAACTAGCGGAAACAATGAGCAGTTCTTC. The encoded protein is CASSTRTSGNNEQFF.

This clone has just a few counts. The chain uses TRBV5-1 and TRBJ2-3, with 14 bases lining up with TRBD2. V was pared by 4 bases and J by 5 bases, with 6 bases of the junction left unmatched. Germline V gives CDR1 SGHRS, CDR2 YFSETQ. The CDR3 spans 16 residues. CDR3 residues: CASSQGLAGVGDTQYF. The CDR3 coding sequence is TGCGCCAGCAGCCAGGGACTAGCGGGAGTTGGAGATACGCAGTATTTT.

The chain couples TRBV2 to TRBJ2-3; tentative D call: TRBD2 (5 bases). There are 14 residues in the CDR3. The germline V gene encodes CDR1 SNHLY and CDR2 FYNNEI. Trimming pared 7 bases from V and 2 bases from J, leaving 13 bases between. This CDR3 is CASKASGITDTQYF. The CDR3 nucleotides are TGTGCCAGCAAAGCCAGCGGAATCACAGATACGCAGTATTTT.

The rearrangement joins TRBV30 to TRBJ2-7, with TRBD1 as a possible D gene (7 bases). Deletions cut 0 bases from V and 3 bases from J, with 18 bases between. This CDR3 contains 16 residues. The germline V gene encodes CDR1 GTSNPN and CDR2 SVGIG (reference sequence). CDR3 region: CAWSVPSGAGGYEQYF. In DNA, the CDR3 is TGTGCCTGGAGTGTACCTTCGGGGGCAGGGGGCTACGAGCAGTACTTC.

This rearrangement joins TRBV2 to TRBJ2-3; possibly TRBD2 for D (5 bases). The CDR3 extends over 13 amino acids. Germline-derived CDR1 and CDR2 are SNHLY and FYNNEI. V was cut by 6 bases and J by 6 bases, with 13 bases left in between. Here the CDR3 reads CASRLTTRDTQYF. DNA of the CDR3: TGTGCCAGCAGGCTGACTACTAGGGATACGCAGTATTTT.

This clone turned up a few times. The chain carries TRBV12-5 and TRBJ1-1, with a tentative D call TRBD1 (5 bases). The V gene's germline CDR1 is LGHNT and CDR2 FRNRAP. V lost 0 bases and J lost 7, with 9 bases in between. The CDR3 extends over 13 amino acids. The CDR3 nucleotides are TGTGCTAGTGGTTTGGTACAAGGGGTTGAAGCTTTCTTT. Translated, it gives CASGLVQGVEAFF.

The chain joins TRBV7-2 to TRBJ2-3, with no clear D. The CDR3 runs to 12 residues. From germline, CDR1 is SGHTA and CDR2 FQGNSA. The V end was cut by 5 bases, the J end by 1 base, with 4 bases between. The chain's CDR3 is CASSAGTDTQYF. CDR3 nucleotide sequence: TGTGCCAGCAGCGCAGGCACAGATACGCAGTATTTT.

The chain combines TRBV9 with TRBJ2-7; D gene unclear. V was cut by 3 bases and J by 3 bases, with 4 bases left in between. The germline V gene has CDR1 SGDLS and CDR2 YYNGEE. This CDR3 region has 11 residues. The CDR3 loop reads CASSANYEQYF. The CDR3 DNA sequence: TGTGCCAGCAGCGCTAACTACGAGCAGTACTTC.

This CDR3 reads CASSYSKGAGKEKLFF. The CDR3 nucleotides are TGTGCCAGCAGTTACTCGAAGGGGGCGGGGAAAGAAAAACTGTTTTTT. This chain uses TRBV6-5 with TRBJ1-4, with TRBD1 matching over 7 bases. The CDR3 contains 16 residues. J was trimmed by 8 bases and V by 0 bases; bases with no gene match: 9. Germline lookup yields CDR1 MNHEY and CDR2 SVGAGI.

On this clone itself: The same CDR3 also results from other DNA sequences found in this sample. This rearrangement joins TRBV30 to TRBJ1-5; TRBD1 matches 8 bases. Per germline, CDR1 GTSNPN and CDR2 SVGIG (reference sequence). V lost 3 bases, J lost 4 bases, and 2 bases stayed unmatched. The CDR3 is made up of 13 amino acids. The CDR3 is CAWSRGRNQPQHF. The CDR3 nucleotides read TGTGCCTGGAGCAGGGGGCGGAATCAGCCCCAGCATTTT.

The chain combines TRBV7-2 with TRBJ2-1; 14 bases fit TRBD2. From germline, CDR1 is SGHTA and CDR2 FQGNSA. The V segment lost 6 bases and the J segment 9 bases; nucleotides outside the gene matches: 7. The CDR3 is 15 residues long. CDR3 in amino acids: CASSRGTSGRGEQFF. CDR3 in DNA: TGTGCCAGCAGTCGAGGGACTAGCGGGAGAGGTGAGCAGTTCTTC.

This clone has only a few counts. This chain uses TRBV30 with TRBJ2-7, with TRBD2 as a possible D gene (6 bases). Germline V gene data show CDR1 as GTSNPN and CDR2 as SVGIG (reference sequence). This CDR3 has 12 amino acids. Trimming shortened V by 4 bases and J by 4 bases, and 11 bases separated the two germline ends. CDR3 DNA: TGTGCCTGGACCCTAGGGAGGTACGAGCAGTACTTC. This translates into CAWTLGRYEQYF. The variable domain in full, with the rest retrieved from reference TRBV30 and TRBJ2-7, is SQTIHQWPATLVQPVGSPLSLECTVEGTSNPNLYWYRQAAGRGLQLLFYSVGIGQISSEVPQNLSASRPQDRQFILSSKKLLLSDSGFYLCAWTLGRYEQYFGPGTRLTVT.

A single count supports this clone. The chain combines TRBV5-1 with TRBJ2-7, with TRBD2 matching over 14 bases. V was pared by 4 bases and J by 6 bases, with 3 bases of the junction left unmatched. This CDR3 spans 14 amino acids. Germline V gene lookup returns CDR1 SGHRS and CDR2 YFSETQ. CDR3 protein: CASSAGTSGGEQYF. The CDR3 nucleotides read TGCGCCAGCAGCGCCGGGACTAGCGGGGGCGAGCAGTACTTC.

The DNA of the CDR3 is TGCGCCAGCAGCTCCTTCCAGGGTTTGAACACCGGGGAGCTGTTTTTT. Translation gives CASSSFQGLNTGELFF. The genes are TRBV5-1 and TRBJ2-2, with a possible D match to TRBD1 (5 bases). CDR3 size: 16 residues. Germline V gives CDR1 SGHRS, CDR2 YFSETQ. Trimming took off 3 bases at V and 1 base at J, with 13 bases between the two ends.

This clone was observed a few times. The CDR3 sequence: CASSSQGLLNTGELFF. The DNA of the CDR3 is TGTGCCAGCAGCTCCCAGGGACTACTGAACACCGGGGAGCTGTTTTTT. The rearrangement uses TRBV7-2 and TRBJ2-2; 7 positions agree with TRBD2. Per the germline V gene, CDR1 is SGHTA and CDR2 is FQGNSA. Unmatched junction bases numbered 6, after V lost 4 bases and J lost 1 base. CDR3 length: 16 residues.

The chain links TRBV15 to TRBJ2-7, with 8 bases aligning to TRBD2. After removal of 1 base from V and 1 base from J, the junction contained 3 bases not matched to a gene. This CDR3 has 15 amino acids. Germline loops: CDR1 LNHNV, CDR2 YYDKDF (reference sequence). Here the CDR3 reads CATSRGGGGSYEQYF. CDR3 nucleotide sequence: TGTGCCACCAGCAGAGGTGGCGGGGGGTCCTACGAGCAGTACTTC. The full variable domain, with the rest looked up from reference TRBV15 and TRBJ2-7, is DAMVIQNPRYQVTQFGKPVTLSCSQTLNHNVMYWYQQKSSQAPKLLFHYYDKDFNNEADTPDNFQSRRPNTSFCFLDIRSPGLGDTAMYLCATSRGGGGSYEQYFGPGTRLTVT.

The sample holds a few counts of this clone. This CDR3 reads CASSRELPYEQYF. CDR3 bases: TGTGCCAGCAGTCGCGAACTGCCCTACGAGCAGTACTTC. The gene calls are TRBV5-6 and TRBJ2-7; D not resolved. Trimming removed 5 bases from V and 2 bases from J, with 11 bases in between. Germline V gives CDR1 SGHDT, CDR2 YYEEEE. The CDR3 is 13 amino acids.

The chain couples TRBV14 to TRBJ2-1; D uncertain. This CDR3 is 16 amino acids long. Germline V gives CDR1 SGHDN, CDR2 FVKESK. V lost 1 base to trimming and J lost 4 bases, with 14 bases between them. The CDR3 protein is CASSQGASWAYNEQFF. The CDR3 nucleotides are TGTGCCAGCAGCCAAGGTGCCAGCTGGGCATACAATGAGCAGTTCTTC.

The gene calls are TRBV29-1 and TRBJ2-3; D is perhaps TRBD1 (6 bases). This CDR3 region has 10 residues. The V gene's germline CDR1 is SQVTM and CDR2 ANQGSEA. The CDR3 region has the DNA TGCAGTGTAGGGGGAGATACGCAGTATTTT. Its protein is CSVGGDTQYF.

This chain links TRBV30 with TRBJ2-1, with unresolved D. This CDR3 comprises 11 residues. Trimming removed 1 base from V and 7 bases from J, with 5 bases in between. Germline assignment: CDR1 GTSNPN and CDR2 SVGIG (reference sequence). CDR3 sequence reads: CAWSGGNEQFF. CDR3 DNA sequence: TGTGCCTGGAGTGGAGGTAATGAGCAGTTCTTC.

V and J are TRBV4-1 and TRBJ1-5; the D is unclear. The CDR3 has 16 residues. In germline, CDR1 is MGHRA, CDR2 YSYEKL. Trimming took 2 bases from V and 3 from J, leaving 14 bases between them. The CDR3 here is CASSQFQTLDNQPQHF. In DNA, the CDR3 is TGCGCCAGCAGCCAATTCCAAACTTTAGACAATCAGCCCCAGCATTTT.

This clone came up a few times. The V and J genes are TRBV7-9 and TRBJ2-5; 16 bases line up with TRBD2. This CDR3 is 19 amino acids long. After removal of 5 bases from V and 5 bases from J, the junction contained 14 bases not matched to a gene. Germline V gene data show CDR1 as SEHNR and CDR2 as FQNEAQ (reference sequence). The CDR3 loop is CASSPWGGTSGRADETQYF. CDR3 sequence (DNA): TGTGCCAGCAGCCCCTGGGGGGGGACTAGCGGGAGGGCCGACGAGACCCAGTACTTC.

The CDR3 here is CASSLGQGEVYGYTF. CDR3 coding DNA: TGTGCCAGCAGTTTGGGACAGGGGGAGGTCTATGGCTACACCTTC. The gene calls are TRBV28 and TRBJ1-2, with 11 bases lining up with TRBD1. Germline CDR1 MDHEN, CDR2 SYDVKM. This CDR3 comprises 15 residues. Trimming cost V 3 bases and J 4 bases; bases outside gene matches: 4.

This clone was counted between two and nine times. The chain links TRBV30 to TRBJ2-7; D possibly corresponds to TRBD1 (5 bases). This CDR3 contains 15 residues. Germline-derived CDR1 and CDR2 are GTSNPN and SVGIG (reference sequence). Trimming stripped 0 bases from V and 6 bases from J, with 18 bases between. In nucleotides, the CDR3 is TGTGCCTGGAGTGTACTCCGGGCCAGGGTCTCCGAGCAGTACTTC. This codes for CAWSVLRARVSEQYF.

This clone turned up a few times. Other DNA sequences from this sample encode an identical CDR3 as well. The chain carries TRBV7-9 and TRBJ2-5; possibly TRBD1 for D (6 bases). CDR1 is SEHNR, CDR2 FQNEAQ, per germline (reference sequence). This CDR3 region has 13 residues. Between the trimmed V and J ends, which lost 2 bases and 4 bases, there was a span of 8 bases. The CDR3 loop is CASSLIGGETQYF. CDR3 nucleotide sequence: TGTGCCAGCAGCTTAATAGGGGGAGAGACCCAGTACTTC.

This rearrangement joins TRBV7-9 to TRBJ2-7; TRBD2 agrees at 8 bases. The CDR3 runs to 13 residues. J was trimmed by 0 bases and V by 8 bases; bases with no gene match: 3. Germline V lookup: CDR1 SEHNR, CDR2 FQNEAQ (reference sequence). CDR3 sequence reads: CASLGGGSYEQYF. The CDR3 coding sequence is TGTGCCAGCCTCGGGGGGGGCTCCTACGAGCAGTACTTC.